The T cell receptor beta chain under discussion was sequenced for a study of blood T cell repertoires in COVID-19. Study information: The United States, Italy and Spain supplied acute and convalescent COVID-19 samples. The cDNA or gDNA used as material had been derived from T cells, B-cell-depleted T cells, or PBMCs.

This clone was counted once. Original data processing: How many nucleated cells were present was estimated from reference gene primer amplification. Profiling relied on immunoSEQ multiplex PCR, and the TCRdb table lists in-frame clones only, not all of them. V and J calls and clone size are those listed in that table; D and trimming were worked out from the DNA. The sample has a few hundred thousand clones, around 89% seen once; the top ten hold 1.2%. The germline V gene has CDR1 SQVTM and CDR2 ANQGSEA. Trimming cost V 3 bases and J 2 bases, with 15 bases left between them. The CDR3 totals 15 residues.

This chain joins TRBV29-1 and TRBJ2-3; D remains ambiguous. Material for sequencing was PBMCs or T cells enriched from blood (not recorded which). This sequence was found in a man younger than 40 who had recovered from COVID-19. The chain's CDR3 is CSVEGTTHSTDTQYF. For the CDR3, the DNA is TGCAGCGTTGAGGGTACTACCCATTCCACAGATACGCAGTATTTT.